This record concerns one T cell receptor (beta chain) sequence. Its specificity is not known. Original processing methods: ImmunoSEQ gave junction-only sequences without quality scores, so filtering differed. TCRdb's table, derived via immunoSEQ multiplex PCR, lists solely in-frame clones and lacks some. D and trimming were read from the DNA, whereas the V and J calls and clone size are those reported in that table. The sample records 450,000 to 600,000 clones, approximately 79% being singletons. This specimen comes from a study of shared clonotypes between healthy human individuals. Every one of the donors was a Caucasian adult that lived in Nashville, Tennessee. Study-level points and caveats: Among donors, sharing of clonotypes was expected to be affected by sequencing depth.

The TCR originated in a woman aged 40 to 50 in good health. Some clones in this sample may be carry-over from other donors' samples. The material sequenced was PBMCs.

This CDR3 is CASNPPGRGEKLFF. The CDR3 DNA reads TGTGCCAGCAATCCTCCGGGGAGAGGGGAAAAACTGTTTTTT. J is TRBJ1-4 and V is TRBV28; D gene ambiguous. The germline V gene encodes CDR1 MDHEN and CDR2 SYDVKM. The CDR3 contains 14 residues. V shed 7 bases and J shed 8 bases, with 17 bases lying between them.